The entry below gives a single TCR beta chain sequence along with its context. Profiling relied on immunoSEQ multiplex PCR, and the TCRdb table lists in-frame clones only, not all of them. The top ten hold roughly 3.2% of the sample, which has about 190,000 clones, around 84% seen once. The CDR3 consists of 14 residues. The ends were cut back, 0 bases at V and 2 bases at J, with 7 bases in the middle. Germline V gene sequence: CDR1 SGHRS, CDR2 YFSETQ. This sample was taken from a study of blood T cell repertoires in COVID-19. Study-level background: Samples representing acute and convalescent COVID-19 were sourced from the United States, Italy and Spain. T cells, B-cell-depleted T cells, or PBMCs supplied cDNA or gDNA.

Participants spanned ages about 18 to 90 years and resided in 20 to 30 US areas. Sequences were obtained from PBMCs or T cells enriched from blood (not recorded which). The chain has TRBV5-1 and TRBJ2-3, with unresolved D. The receptor comes from a woman between 25 and 40 years old who had recovered from COVID-19. CDR3 region: CASSLGLPTDTQYF. CDR3 bases: TGCGCCAGCAGCTTGGGACTCCCCACAGATACGCAGTATTTT.